The clone carrying this TCR beta chain was recorded at least ten times. What it binds is not known. The data were obtained in a study of T cell repertoires in cytomegalovirus infection. Overall study: Through public TCR beta signatures, both CMV infection and matching HLA type were indicated.

CDR1 and CDR2 from the germline V gene are MDHEN and SYDVKM. V gave up 6 bases and J gave up 5 bases; unmatched junction bases: 5. There are 14 residues in the CDR3. MiXCR, run by TCRdb on the reads, gives a single entry per CDR3 protein. The data contain about 130,000 distinct CDR3 sequences, approximately 9.2% of them singletons. Study-level results: Clonotype analysis showed dominance of the ex vivo response by HLA-C-restricted CMV-specific TCR beta clonotypes. Using cumulative public TCR beta family frequency, the authors identified those who carried CMV together with the relevant HLA.

This chain joins TRBV28 and TRBJ1-3, with 9 bases fitting TRBD1. Sample: PBMCs. The clonotype comes from a human donor in good health (CMV status not recorded). Some clones in this sample may be carry-over from other donors' samples. CDR3 sequence: CASSRTGERNTIYF. CDR3 DNA sequence: TGTGCCAGCAGCCGGACAGGGGAAAGAAACACCATATATTTT.